Listed below are T cell receptor beta chains from one sample, sequenced in a study of neoadjuvant anti-PD-1 for oral cavity cancer. Sequencing used immunoSEQ multiplex PCR; TCRdb keeps in-frame clones, though not all of them. The sample yields over 10,000 clones, about 70% seen once. The sample here was PBMCs, taken after nivolumab (anti-PD-1) treatment. Receptors originate from a person aged 40 to 85 with oral cavity squamous cell carcinoma. CDR3s include the opening cysteine and the closing phenylalanine or tryptophan. Clone size, where shown, is once, few, many, or a class for clones that have expanded.

>TRBV5-1|.|TRBJ2-7
CASSPGTVSYEQYF
>TRBV6-1|.|TRBJ2-1
CASSGRTGYNEQFF
>TRBV5-1|.|TRBJ2-3
CASSKLPSGSGTDTQYF
>TRBV4-2|.|TRBJ2-5
CASSQERGQGFWETQYF
>TRBV19|.|TRBJ1-4
CASSMGTFATNEKLFF
>TRBV27|.|TRBJ2-5
CASSFFQGNQETQYF
>TRBV27|.|TRBJ1-1
CASSFAGQGPEAFF
>TRBV5-1|.|TRBJ2-3
CASQDTGSADTQYF
>TRBV4-1|.|TRBJ2-7
CASSQLMGEKQYF
>TRBV7-9|.|TRBJ1-3
CASSLGGARTIYF
>TRBV4-1|.|TRBJ1-3
CASSQVPGFRTGNTIYF
>TRBV11-2|few|TRBJ2-2
CASSFTGRGELFF
>TRBV28|.|TRBJ1-2
CASNLQGARYGYTF
>TRBV10-3|.|TRBJ2-1
CAISAWTGNSYNEQFF
>TRBV7-8|few|TRBJ1-6
CASSQGSYNSPLHF
>TRBV7-8|.|TRBJ2-1
CASSLATAGTYNEQFF